A selection of T cell receptor beta chains follows, all from one sample in a study of CD8+ T cells in alopecia areata. Clones were sequenced by immunoSEQ multiplex PCR, and TCRdb holds only the in-frame ones, with some missing. The table includes fewer than 40,000 clones, roughly 58% detected once. Input material: NKG2D-high CD8+ T cells sorted from blood. Source of these receptors: a human donor with alopecia areata. Both conserved end residues are part of each CDR3.

V gene	J gene	CDR3 protein
TRBV6-5	TRBJ1-1	CASSLGWNAEAFF
TRBV2	TRBJ2-1	CAREEGLSSYNEQFF
TRBV11-2	TRBJ2-4	CASRSGGVAKNIQYF
TRBV7-9	TRBJ2-1	CASSPRGGLNEQFF
TRBV4-1	TRBJ1-2	CASRFTLGVPNYGYTF
TRBV14	TRBJ2-1	CASSLSYNEQFF
TRBV28	TRBJ2-7	CATEGGYEQYF
TRBV7-9	TRBJ2-3	CASSFGANTQYF
TRBV30	TRBJ1-1	CAWSVTGGAAEAFF
TRBV7-9	TRBJ2-1	CASSLPGLAESDEQFF
TRBV29-1	TRBJ2-7	CSAASSNYEQYF
TRBV9	TRBJ2-5	CASSVDLIGRAETQYF
TRBV27	TRBJ1-1	CASSLSPPGAFF
TRBV6-1	TRBJ2-4	CASSDQWTGRKNIQYF
TRBV23-1	TRBJ1-4	CASSQCGDRGQEKLFF
TRBV28	TRBJ2-7	CASSFRGLAGYEQYF
TRBV6-5	TRBJ1-4	CASSYWGTGDEKLFF
TRBV11-2	TRBJ2-1	CASSLLIAGGYEQFF
TRBV6-5	TRBJ2-1	CASLGTGNNEQFF
TRBV7-9	TRBJ2-7	CASSQEWGEQYF
TRBV27	TRBJ2-3	CASSLSRRGRDTQYF
TRBV5-8	TRBJ2-5	CASSPGLAGGVGETQYF